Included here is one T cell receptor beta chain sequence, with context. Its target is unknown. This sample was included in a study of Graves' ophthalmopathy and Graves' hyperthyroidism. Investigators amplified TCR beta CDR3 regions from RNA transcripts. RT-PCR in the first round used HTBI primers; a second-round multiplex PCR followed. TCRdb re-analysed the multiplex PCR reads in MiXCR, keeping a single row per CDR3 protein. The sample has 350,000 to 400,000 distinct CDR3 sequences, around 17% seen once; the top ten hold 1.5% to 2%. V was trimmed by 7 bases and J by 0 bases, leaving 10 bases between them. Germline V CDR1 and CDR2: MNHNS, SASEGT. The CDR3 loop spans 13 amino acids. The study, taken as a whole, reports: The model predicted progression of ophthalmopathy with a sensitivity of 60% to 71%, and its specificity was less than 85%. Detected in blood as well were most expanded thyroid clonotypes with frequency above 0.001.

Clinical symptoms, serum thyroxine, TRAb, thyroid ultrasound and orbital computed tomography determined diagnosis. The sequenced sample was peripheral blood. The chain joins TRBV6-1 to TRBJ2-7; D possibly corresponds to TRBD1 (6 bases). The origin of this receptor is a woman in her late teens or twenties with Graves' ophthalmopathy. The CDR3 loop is CASTGDNSYEQYF. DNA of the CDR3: TGTGCCAGCACCGGGGACAACTCCTACGAGCAGTACTTC.